These T cell receptor beta chains were read from a single sample in a study of CD8+ T cells in alopecia areata. Here immunoSEQ multiplex PCR was the method, and the copy in TCRdb shows in-frame clones only, minus some. The sample includes some 180,000 clones, roughly 50% of them seen just once. The sample in question was CD8+ T cells sorted from blood, obtained at week 24, from a patient treated with tofacitinib. All receptors derive from a human donor with alopecia areata. Both conserved end residues are part of each CDR3. Each record gives: J gene, D gene, clone size, V gene, CDR3 DNA, CDR3 protein. D genes are given only for firm matches. Clone size is not always given. Where it is, it says once, few, many or a class for expanded clones.

TRBJ1-4 | - | few | TRBV6-5 | TGTGCCAGCAGTTACGGTCCAGGTGCAACTAATGAAAAACTGTTTTTT | CASSYGPGATNEKLFF
TRBJ2-2 | TRBD1 | - | TRBV29-1 | TGCAGCGTTGCCCCAGGGGGTATGGACGGGGAGCTGTTTTTT | CSVAPGGMDGELFF
TRBJ2-2 | TRBD1 | - | TRBV27 | TGTGCCAGCAGTGAACAGGGGGACACCGGGGAGCTGTTTTTT | CASSEQGDTGELFF
TRBJ2-3 | - | - | TRBV30 | TGTGCCTGGAGTGAGGCAGATTTCGTTTCAGATACGCAGTATTTT | CAWSEADFVSDTQYF
TRBJ1-5 | - | - | TRBV2 | TGTGCCAGCAGTGAATTTAGGCGGAGGAGCAATCAGCCCCAGCATTTT | CASSEFRRRSNQPQHF
TRBJ2-1 | - | - | TRBV30 | TGTGCCTGGAGTACCGGATATGAGCAGTTCTTC | CAWSTGYEQFF
TRBJ2-3 | - | - | TRBV12-5 | TGTGCTAGTGCCCCCTCCACAGATACGCAGTATTTT | CASAPSTDTQYF
TRBJ1-1 | - | - | TRBV29-1 | TGCAGCGTTGTAGTGAGGACTGAAGCTTTCTTT | CSVVVRTEAFF
TRBJ2-1 | - | - | TRBV4-1 | TGCGCCAGCAGCCAAGATCTGATTGAGCAGTTCTTC | CASSQDLIEQFF
TRBJ2-2 | - | - | TRBV7-9 | TGTGCCAGCAGCTTAGAGCAAGCTAAGTCGAACACCGGGGAGCTGTTTTTT | CASSLEQAKSNTGELFF
TRBJ2-1 | TRBD2 | - | TRBV4-1 | TGCGCCAGCAGCCCACTAGCGGGGGGGCAACCTTACAATGAGCAGTTCTTC | CASSPLAGGQPYNEQFF
TRBJ2-7 | TRBD1 | few | TRBV29-1 | TGCAGCGTTGAAGATCGGGACAGCGATCACTACGAGCAGTACTTC | CSVEDRDSDHYEQYF
TRBJ1-1 | - | - | TRBV29-1 | TGCAGCGTTTTGGGCGGGGTAGCTTTCTTT | CSVLGGVAFF
TRBJ1-2 | TRBD1 | - | TRBV2 | TGTGCCAGCAGTGTGGGACAGGGCGGCTATGGCTACACCTTC | CASSVGQGGYGYTF
TRBJ2-1 | - | - | TRBV30 | TGTGCCTGGAGTCCGGGCCTCCGCGGGGATGAGCAGTTCTTC | CAWSPGLRGDEQFF
TRBJ2-5 | TRBD2 | - | TRBV29-1 | TGCAGCGTAGACGGACTAGCGGGGGGGCGAGGAATGGAGGAGACCCAGTACTTC | CSVDGLAGGRGMEETQYF
TRBJ2-4 | - | - | TRBV14 | TGTGCCAGCAGCCCCCGGGGCGACATTCAGTACTTC | CASSPRGDIQYF
TRBJ1-2 | - | once | TRBV30 | TGTGCCTGGAGTGTCGGGAGCAGTGGTGTATATGGCTACACCTTC | CAWSVGSSGVYGYTF
TRBJ1-1 | - | - | TRBV29-1 | TGCAGCGCTTCTGACAGAAGGAACACTGAAGCTTTCTTT | CSASDRRNTEAFF
TRBJ1-6 | - | - | TRBV13 | TGTGCCAGCAGGAGTTGGGGCGACAATTCACCCCTCCACTTT | CASRSWGDNSPLHF
TRBJ1-5 | - | few | TRBV2 | TGTGCCAGCAAGAGTCGGGGGAATCAGCCCCAGCATTTT | CASKSRGNQPQHF
TRBJ2-2 | - | once | TRBV27 | TGTGCCAGCAGTTCCAACATGATTACGAACACCGGGGAGCTGTTTTTT | CASSSNMITNTGELFF
TRBJ1-1 | TRBD1 | - | TRBV4-3 | TGCGCCAGCAGCCAAGGGACAGGGGCGAACACTGAAGCTTTCTTT | CASSQGTGANTEAFF
TRBJ1-2 | - | - | TRBV2 | TGTGCCAGCAGTGATCCCCGTCATGGGCTTTCTGGCTACACCTTC | CASSDPRHGLSGYTF
TRBJ2-1 | - | - | TRBV7-9 | TGTGCCAGCAGCTTAGTTTTCCGGGAGTACAATGAGCAGTTCTTC | CASSLVFREYNEQFF
TRBJ2-7 | TRBD2 | - | TRBV30 | TGTGCCTGGAGTAGCGGGACGAGCTCCTACGAGCAGTACTTC | CAWSSGTSSYEQYF
TRBJ1-6 | TRBD1 | - | TRBV7-9 | TGTGCCAGCAGCTACACAGGGGACAGAAATTCACCCCTCCACTTT | CASSYTGDRNSPLHF
TRBJ2-7 | - | - | TRBV7-9 | TGTGCCAGCAGCTTAGAACAGGGAATAAACGAGCAGTACTTC | CASSLEQGINEQYF